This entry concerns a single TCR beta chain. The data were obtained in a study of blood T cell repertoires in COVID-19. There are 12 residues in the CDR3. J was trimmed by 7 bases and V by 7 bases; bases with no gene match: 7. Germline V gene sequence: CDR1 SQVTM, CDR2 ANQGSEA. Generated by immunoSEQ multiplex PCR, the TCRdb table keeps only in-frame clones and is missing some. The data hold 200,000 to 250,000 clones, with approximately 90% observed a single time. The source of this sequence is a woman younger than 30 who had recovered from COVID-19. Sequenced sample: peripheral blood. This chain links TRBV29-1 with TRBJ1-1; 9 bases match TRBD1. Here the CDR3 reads CSALTGGNEAFF. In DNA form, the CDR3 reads TGCAGCGCCTTGACAGGGGGGAATGAAGCTTTCTTT.